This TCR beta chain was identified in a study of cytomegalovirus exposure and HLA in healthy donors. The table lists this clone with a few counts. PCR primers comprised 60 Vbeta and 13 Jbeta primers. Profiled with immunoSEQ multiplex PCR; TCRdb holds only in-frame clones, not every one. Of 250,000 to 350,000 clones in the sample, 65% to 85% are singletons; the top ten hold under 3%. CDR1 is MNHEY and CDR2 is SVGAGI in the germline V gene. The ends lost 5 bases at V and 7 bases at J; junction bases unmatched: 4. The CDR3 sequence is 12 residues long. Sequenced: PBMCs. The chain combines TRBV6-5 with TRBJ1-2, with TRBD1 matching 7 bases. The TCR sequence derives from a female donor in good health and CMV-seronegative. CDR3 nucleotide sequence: TGTGCCAGCAGTCTCCAGGGGGTTGGCTACACCTTC. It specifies CASSLQGVGYTF.